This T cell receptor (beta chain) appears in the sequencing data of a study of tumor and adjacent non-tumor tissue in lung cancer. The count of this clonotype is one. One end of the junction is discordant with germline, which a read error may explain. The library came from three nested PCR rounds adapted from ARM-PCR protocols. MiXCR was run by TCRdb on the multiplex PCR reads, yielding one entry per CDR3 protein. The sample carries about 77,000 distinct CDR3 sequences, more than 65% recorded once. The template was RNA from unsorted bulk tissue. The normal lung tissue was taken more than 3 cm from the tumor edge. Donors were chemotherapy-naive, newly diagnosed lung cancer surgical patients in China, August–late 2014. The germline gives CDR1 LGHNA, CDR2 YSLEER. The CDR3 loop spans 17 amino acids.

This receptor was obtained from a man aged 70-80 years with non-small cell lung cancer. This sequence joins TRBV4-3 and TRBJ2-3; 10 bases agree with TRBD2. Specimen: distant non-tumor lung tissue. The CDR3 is CATSQDRPSGRTDTQYF. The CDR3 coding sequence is TGCGCCACCAGCCAAGATCGGCCTAGCGGGAGAACAGATACGCAATATTTT.